The following is a TCR beta chain sequence with its context. Assay: immunoSEQ multiplex PCR; the TCRdb copy retains only in-frame clones and omits some. The sample shows just under 250,000 clones, roughly 90% of them seen only once. The sample belongs to a study of blood T cell repertoires in COVID-19. Germline values: CDR1 GTSNPN, CDR2 SVGIG (reference sequence). Trimming took 1 base from V and 3 from J; bases not matched to a gene: 5. The CDR3 loop spans 15 amino acids. Recovered status in Cohort 3 required two negative PCRs, clearance, or symptom resolution. The clonotype originates from a woman in her 30s who had recovered from COVID-19. The chain combines TRBV30 with TRBJ2-7; 11 nucleotides line up with TRBD2. Sequenced material: PBMCs or T cells enriched from blood (not recorded which). CDR3 bases: TGTGCCTGGAGTGCACTAGCGGGAGATAGCTACGAGCAGTACTTC. Protein sequence: CAWSALAGDSYEQYF.